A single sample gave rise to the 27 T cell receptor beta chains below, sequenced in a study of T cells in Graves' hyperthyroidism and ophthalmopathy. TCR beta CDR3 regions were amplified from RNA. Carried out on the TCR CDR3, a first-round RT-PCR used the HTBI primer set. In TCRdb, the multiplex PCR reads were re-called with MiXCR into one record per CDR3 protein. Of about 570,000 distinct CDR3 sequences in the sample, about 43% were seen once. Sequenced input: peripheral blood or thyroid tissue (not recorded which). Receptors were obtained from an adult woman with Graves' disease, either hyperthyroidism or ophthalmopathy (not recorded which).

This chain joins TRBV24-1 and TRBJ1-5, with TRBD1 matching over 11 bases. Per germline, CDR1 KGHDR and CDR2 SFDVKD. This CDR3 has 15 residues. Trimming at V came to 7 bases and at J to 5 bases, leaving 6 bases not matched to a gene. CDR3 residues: CATSAGQGADQPQHF. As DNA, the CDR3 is TGTGCCACCAGCGCCGGACAGGGGGCCGATCAGCCCCAGCATTTT.

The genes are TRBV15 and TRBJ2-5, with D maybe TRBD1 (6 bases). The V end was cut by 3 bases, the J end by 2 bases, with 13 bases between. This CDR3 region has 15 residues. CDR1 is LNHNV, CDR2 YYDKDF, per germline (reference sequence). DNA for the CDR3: TGTGCCACCAGCAGGGAACCTCAGGGGCAAGAGACCCAGTACTTC. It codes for CATSREPQGQETQYF.

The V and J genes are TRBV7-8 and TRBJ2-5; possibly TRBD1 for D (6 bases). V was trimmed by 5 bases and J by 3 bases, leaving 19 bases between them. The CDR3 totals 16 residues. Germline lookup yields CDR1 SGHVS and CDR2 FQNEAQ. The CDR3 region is CASSLTGHSLEETQYF. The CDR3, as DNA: TGTGCCAGCAGCCTAACGGGACACTCCTTGGAAGAGACCCAGTACTTC.

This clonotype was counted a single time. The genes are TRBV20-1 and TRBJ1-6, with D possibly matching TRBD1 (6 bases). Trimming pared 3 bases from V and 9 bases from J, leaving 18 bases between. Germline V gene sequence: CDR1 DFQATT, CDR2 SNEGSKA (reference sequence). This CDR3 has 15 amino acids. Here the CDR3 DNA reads TGCAGTGCTAGTGGACAGACAGAAGGGGGTTCACCCCTCCACTTT. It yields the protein CSASGQTEGGSPLHF.

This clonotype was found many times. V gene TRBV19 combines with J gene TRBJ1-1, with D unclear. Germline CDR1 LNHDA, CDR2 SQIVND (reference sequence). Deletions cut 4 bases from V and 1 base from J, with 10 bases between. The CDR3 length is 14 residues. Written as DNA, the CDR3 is TGTGCCAGTAGTAGTTGGCAGAGGAACACTGAAGCTTTCTTT. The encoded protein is CASSSWQRNTEAFF.

This CDR3 reads CSAPRTGENYGYTF. As DNA, the CDR3 is TGCAGTGCTCCGCGGACAGGGGAGAACTATGGCTACACCTTC. V gene TRBV20-1 combines with J gene TRBJ1-2, with TRBD1 matching over 9 bases. Germline values: CDR1 DFQATT, CDR2 SNEGSKA (reference sequence). J was trimmed by 2 bases and V by 5 bases; bases with no gene match: 6. The CDR3 is 14 residues long.

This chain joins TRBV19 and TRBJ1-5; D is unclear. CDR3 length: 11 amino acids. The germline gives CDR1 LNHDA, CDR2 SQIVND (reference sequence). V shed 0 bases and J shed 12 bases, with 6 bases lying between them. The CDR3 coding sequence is TGTGCCAGTAGTATAGATCTTCGCCAGCATTTT. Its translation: CASSIDLRQHF.

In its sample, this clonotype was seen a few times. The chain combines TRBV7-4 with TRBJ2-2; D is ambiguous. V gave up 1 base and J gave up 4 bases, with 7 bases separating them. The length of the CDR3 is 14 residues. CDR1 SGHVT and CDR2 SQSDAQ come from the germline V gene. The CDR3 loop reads CASSLERVTGELFF. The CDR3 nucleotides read TGTGCCAGCAGCTTAGAAAGGGTCACCGGGGAGCTGTTTTTT.

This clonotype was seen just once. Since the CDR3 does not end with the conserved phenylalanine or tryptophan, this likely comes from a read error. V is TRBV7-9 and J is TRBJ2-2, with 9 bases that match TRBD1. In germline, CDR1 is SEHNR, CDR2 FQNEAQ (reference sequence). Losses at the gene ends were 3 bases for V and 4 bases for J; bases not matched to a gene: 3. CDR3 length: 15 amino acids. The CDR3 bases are TGTGCCAGCAGCTTGGGACAGGGAGTCACCGGGGAGCTGTTTATT. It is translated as CASSLGQGVTGELFI.

The CDR3 region has the DNA TGTGCCAGCAGTAGGAACAGGGAGTACGAGCAGTACTTC. This translates into CASSRNREYEQYF. This sequence joins TRBV7-2 and TRBJ2-7, with D perhaps matching TRBD1 (6 bases). The ends were cut back, 6 bases at V and 4 bases at J, with 13 bases in the middle. The CDR3 is made up of 13 amino acids. CDR1 is SGHTA, CDR2 FQGNSA, per germline.

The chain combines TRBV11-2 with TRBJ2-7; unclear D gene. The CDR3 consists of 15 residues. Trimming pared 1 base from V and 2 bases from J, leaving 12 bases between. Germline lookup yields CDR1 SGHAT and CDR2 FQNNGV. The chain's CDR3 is CASSLGVPVTYEQYF. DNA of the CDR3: TGTGCCAGCAGCTTAGGGGTCCCCGTGACCTACGAGCAGTACTTC.

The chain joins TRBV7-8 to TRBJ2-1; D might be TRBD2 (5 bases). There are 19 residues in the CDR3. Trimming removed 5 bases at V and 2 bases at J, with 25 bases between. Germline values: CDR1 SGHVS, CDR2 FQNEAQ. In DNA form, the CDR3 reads TGTGCCAGCAGCCACCGGAGACGGGGTGGTAGGGTAACCTACAATGAGCAGTTCTTC. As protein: CASSHRRRGGRVTYNEQFF. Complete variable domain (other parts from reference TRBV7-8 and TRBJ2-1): GAGVSQSPRYKVAKRGQDVALRCDPISGHVSLFWYQQALGQGPEFLTYFQNEAQLDKSGLPSDRFFAERPEGSVSTLKIQRTQQEDSAVYLCASSHRRRGGRVTYNEQFFGPGTRLTVL.

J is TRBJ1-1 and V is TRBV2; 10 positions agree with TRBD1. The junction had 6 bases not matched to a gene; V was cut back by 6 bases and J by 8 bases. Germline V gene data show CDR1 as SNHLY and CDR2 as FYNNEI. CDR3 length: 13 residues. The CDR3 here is CASRLGQGKEAFF. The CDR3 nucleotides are TGTGCCAGCAGGCTGGGACAGGGGAAGGAAGCTTTCTTT.

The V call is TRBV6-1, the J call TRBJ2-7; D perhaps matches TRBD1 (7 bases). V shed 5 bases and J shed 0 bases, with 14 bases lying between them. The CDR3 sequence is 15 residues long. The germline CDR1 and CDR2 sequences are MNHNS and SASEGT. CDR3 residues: CASSPGGTVSYEQYF. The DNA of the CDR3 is TGTGCCAGCAGTCCAGGGGGGACAGTCTCCTACGAGCAGTACTTC.

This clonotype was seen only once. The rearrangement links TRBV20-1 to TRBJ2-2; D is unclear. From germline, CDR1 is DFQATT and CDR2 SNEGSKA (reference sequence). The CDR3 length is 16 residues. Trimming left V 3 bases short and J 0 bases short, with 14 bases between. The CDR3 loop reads CSARRFSPTNTGELFF. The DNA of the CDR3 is TGCAGTGCTAGGAGGTTCTCGCCCACGAACACCGGGGAGCTGTTTTTT.

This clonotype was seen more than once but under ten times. This CDR3 is CASSQYAETQYF. The CDR3 coding sequence is TGTGCCAGCAGCCAATATGCGGAGACCCAGTACTTC. The chain carries TRBV7-9 and TRBJ2-5; D not resolved. CDR1 SEHNR and CDR2 FQNEAQ come from the germline V gene (reference sequence). The CDR3 loop spans 12 amino acids. V was shortened by 5 bases and J by 5 bases, with 9 bases between the two germline ends.

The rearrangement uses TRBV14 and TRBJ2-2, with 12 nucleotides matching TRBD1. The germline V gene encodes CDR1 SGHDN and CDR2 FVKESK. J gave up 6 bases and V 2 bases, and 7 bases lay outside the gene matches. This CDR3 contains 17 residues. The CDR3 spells CASSQIKGDRGPGELFF. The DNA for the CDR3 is TGTGCCAGCAGCCAAATTAAAGGGGACAGGGGGCCCGGGGAGCTGTTTTTT.

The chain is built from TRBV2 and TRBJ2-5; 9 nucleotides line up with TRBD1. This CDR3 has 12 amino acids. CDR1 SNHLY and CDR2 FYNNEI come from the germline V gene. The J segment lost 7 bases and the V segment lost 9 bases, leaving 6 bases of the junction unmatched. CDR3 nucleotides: TGTGCCAGTCGGACAGGGGAGGGGACCCAGTACTTC. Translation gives CASRTGEGTQYF.

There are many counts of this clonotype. The CDR3 DNA is TGTGCCAGCGGTCACAGGGATTACTACGAGCAGTACTTC. Its translation: CASGHRDYYEQYF. This chain links TRBV6-1 with TRBJ2-7, with D possibly matching TRBD1 (6 bases). Per germline, CDR1 MNHNS and CDR2 SASEGT. Deletions cut 8 bases from V and 3 bases from J, with 14 bases between. CDR3 length: 13 amino acids.

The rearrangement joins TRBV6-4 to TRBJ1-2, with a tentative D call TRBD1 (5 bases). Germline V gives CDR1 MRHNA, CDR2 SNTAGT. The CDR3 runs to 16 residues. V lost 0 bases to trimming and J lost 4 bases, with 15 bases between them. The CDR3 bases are TGTGCCAGCAGTGACTCGACGGGGGGTATGAGCTATGGCTACACCTTC. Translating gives CASSDSTGGMSYGYTF.

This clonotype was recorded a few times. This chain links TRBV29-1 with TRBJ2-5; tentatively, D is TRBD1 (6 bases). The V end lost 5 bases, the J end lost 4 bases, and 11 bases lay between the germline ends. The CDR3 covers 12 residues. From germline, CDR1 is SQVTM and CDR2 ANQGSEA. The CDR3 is CSVTGSRETQYF. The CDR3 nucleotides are TGCAGCGTTACAGGGTCGCGAGAGACCCAGTACTTC.

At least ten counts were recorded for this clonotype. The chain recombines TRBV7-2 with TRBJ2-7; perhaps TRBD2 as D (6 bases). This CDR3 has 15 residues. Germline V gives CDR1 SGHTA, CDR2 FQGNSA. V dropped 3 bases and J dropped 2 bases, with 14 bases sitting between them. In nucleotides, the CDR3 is TGTGCCAGCAGCTTCAATTGGCGGGGCACCTACGAGCAGTACTTC. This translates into CASSFNWRGTYEQYF.

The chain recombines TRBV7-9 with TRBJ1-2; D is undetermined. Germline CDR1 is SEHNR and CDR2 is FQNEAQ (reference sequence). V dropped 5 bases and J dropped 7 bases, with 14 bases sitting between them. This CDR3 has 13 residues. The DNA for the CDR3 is TGTGCCAGCAGCCAACAAAAGGAGGGTGGCTACACCTTC. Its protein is CASSQQKEGGYTF.

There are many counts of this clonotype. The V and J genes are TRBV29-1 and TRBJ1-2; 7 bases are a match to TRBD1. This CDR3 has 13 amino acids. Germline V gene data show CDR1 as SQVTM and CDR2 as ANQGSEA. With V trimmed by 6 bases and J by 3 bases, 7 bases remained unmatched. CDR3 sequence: CSVVTTGDYGYTF. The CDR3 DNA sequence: TGCAGCGTCGTCACTACAGGGGACTATGGCTACACCTTC.

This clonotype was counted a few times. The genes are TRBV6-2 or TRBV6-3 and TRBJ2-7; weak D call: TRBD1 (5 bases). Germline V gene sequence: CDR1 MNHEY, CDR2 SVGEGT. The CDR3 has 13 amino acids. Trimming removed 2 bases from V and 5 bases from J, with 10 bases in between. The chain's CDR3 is CASSYQGVDEQYF. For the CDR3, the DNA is TGTGCCAGCAGTTACCAGGGTGTCGACGAGCAGTACTTC.

The DNA for the CDR3 is TGCAGCGCTCGCCCGGACAGACTCGGCTATGGCTACACCTTC. Translated, it gives CSARPDRLGYGYTF. The chain carries TRBV29-1 and TRBJ1-2; a weak D match, TRBD1 (6 bases). Germline CDR1 is SQVTM and CDR2 is ANQGSEA. This CDR3 has 14 residues. Trimming cost V 7 bases and J 4 bases, with 19 bases left between them.

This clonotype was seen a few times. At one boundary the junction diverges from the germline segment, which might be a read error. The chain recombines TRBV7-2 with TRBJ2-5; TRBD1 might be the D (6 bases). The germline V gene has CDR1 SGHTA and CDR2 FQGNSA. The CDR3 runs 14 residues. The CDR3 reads CATSSGDNQETQYF. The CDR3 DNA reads TGTGCCACCAGCAGTGGGGACAACCAAGAGACCCAGTACTTC.